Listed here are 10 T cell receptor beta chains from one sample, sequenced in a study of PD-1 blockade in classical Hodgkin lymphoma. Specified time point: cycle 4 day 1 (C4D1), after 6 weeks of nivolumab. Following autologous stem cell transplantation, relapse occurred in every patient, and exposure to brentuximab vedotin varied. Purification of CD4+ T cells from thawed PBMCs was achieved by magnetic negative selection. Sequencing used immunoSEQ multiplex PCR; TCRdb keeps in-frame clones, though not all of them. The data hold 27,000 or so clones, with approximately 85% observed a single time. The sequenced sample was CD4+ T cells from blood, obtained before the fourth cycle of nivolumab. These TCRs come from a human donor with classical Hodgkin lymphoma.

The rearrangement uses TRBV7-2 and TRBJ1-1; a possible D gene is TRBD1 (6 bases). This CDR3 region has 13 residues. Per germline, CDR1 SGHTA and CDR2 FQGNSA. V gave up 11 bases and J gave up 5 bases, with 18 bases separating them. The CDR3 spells CAAKAGAGTEAFF. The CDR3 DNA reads TGTGCCGCTAAGGCAGGGGCGGGGACTGAAGCTTTCTTT.

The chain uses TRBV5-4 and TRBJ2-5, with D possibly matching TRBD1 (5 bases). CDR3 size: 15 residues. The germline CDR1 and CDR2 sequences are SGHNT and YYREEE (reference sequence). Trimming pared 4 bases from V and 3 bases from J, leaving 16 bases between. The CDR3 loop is CASSRSGQLEETQYF. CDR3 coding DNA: TGTGCCAGCAGCCGATCAGGGCAGTTAGAAGAGACCCAGTACTTC.

The CDR3 nucleotides read TGTGCCAGCAGGCCGGGGACTAGCGGGAGTTACGAGCAGTACTTC. Translation: CASRPGTSGSYEQYF. This chain links TRBV6-5 with TRBJ2-7; 14 bases align to TRBD2. This CDR3 region has 15 residues. The trim removed 6 bases at V and 4 bases at J, leaving 5 bases unmatched. The germline CDR1 and CDR2 sequences are MNHEY and SVGAGI.

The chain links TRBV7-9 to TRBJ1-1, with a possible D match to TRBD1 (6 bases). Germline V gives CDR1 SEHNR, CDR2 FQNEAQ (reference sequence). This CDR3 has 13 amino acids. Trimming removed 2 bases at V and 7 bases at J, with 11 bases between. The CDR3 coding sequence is TGTGCCAGCAGCTTACGCCGGGGGCTTGAAGCTTTCTTT. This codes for CASSLRRGLEAFF.

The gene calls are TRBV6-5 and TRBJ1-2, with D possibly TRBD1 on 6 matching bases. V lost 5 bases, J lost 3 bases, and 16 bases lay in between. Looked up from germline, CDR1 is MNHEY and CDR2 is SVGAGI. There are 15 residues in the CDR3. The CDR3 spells CASSRPSTGDYGYTF. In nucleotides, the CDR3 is TGTGCCAGCAGTAGACCCTCGACAGGAGACTATGGCTACACCTTC.

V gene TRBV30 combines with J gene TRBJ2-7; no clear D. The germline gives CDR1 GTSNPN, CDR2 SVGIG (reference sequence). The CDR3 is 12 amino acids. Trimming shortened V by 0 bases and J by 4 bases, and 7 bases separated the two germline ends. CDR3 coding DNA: TGTGCCTGGAGTGTCGGTAGGTACGAGCAGTACTTC. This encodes CAWSVGRYEQYF.

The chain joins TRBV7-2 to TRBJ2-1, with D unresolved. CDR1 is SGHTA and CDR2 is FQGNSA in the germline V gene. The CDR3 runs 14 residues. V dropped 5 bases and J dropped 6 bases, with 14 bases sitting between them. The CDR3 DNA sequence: TGTGCCAGCAGCGATCCTTCGGGTGGCAATGAGCAGTTCTTC. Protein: CASSDPSGGNEQFF.

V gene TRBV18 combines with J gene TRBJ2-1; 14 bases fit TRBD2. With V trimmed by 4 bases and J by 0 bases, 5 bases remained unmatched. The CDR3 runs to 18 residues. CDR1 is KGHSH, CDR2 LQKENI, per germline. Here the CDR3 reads CASSLSGTSGSSYNEQFF. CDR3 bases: TGTGCCAGCTCACTATCTGGGACTAGCGGGAGCTCCTACAATGAGCAGTTCTTC.

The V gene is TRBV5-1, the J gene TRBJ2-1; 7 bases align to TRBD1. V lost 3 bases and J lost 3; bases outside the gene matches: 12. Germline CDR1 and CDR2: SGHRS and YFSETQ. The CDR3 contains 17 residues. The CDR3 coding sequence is TGCGCCAGCAGCTCAGGCAGGGGGACCAAACTCTACAATGAGCAGTTCTTC. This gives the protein CASSSGRGTKLYNEQFF.

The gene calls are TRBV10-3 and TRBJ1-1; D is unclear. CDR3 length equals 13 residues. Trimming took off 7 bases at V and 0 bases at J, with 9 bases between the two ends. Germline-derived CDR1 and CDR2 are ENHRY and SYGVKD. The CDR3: CAINGGLNTEAFF. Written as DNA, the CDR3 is TGTGCCATCAACGGCGGGTTGAACACTGAAGCTTTCTTT.